This T cell receptor (beta chain) derives from a study of T-cell memory formation after mild COVID-19. Study context: TCR clusters were largely donor specific. The study, taken as a whole, reports: SARS-CoV-2 specificity of second-wave clones peaking day 37 was unconfirmed. Contracting clones, day 15 to 85, had balanced CD4/CD8, and later expanders favored CD4+.

V was cut by 0 bases and J by 3 bases, with 9 bases left in between. Germline V gene lookup returns CDR1 SGHRS and CDR2 YFSETQ. CDR3 size: 14 residues. TCR alpha and TCR beta cDNA libraries with sample barcodes and UMIs came from 5'RACE using constant-segment primers. Each CDR3 protein is one row after TCRdb ran MiXCR on the 5' RACE reads. The data show 350,000 to 500,000 distinct CDR3 sequences, roughly 20% seen once. A remark on this clonotype: The antigen is unknown.

Sequencing was done on a sample of PBMCs or a T cell subset sorted from them (not recorded which). The chain combines TRBV5-1 with TRBJ2-5, with a weak D call TRBD2 (5 bases). This TCR derives from an adult woman who had mild COVID-19 (a few samples of this study predate the infection). Cell type and time point are not known. Written as DNA, the CDR3 is TGCGCCAGCAGCTTGGCCGCGAGGGAAGAGACCCAGTACTTC. Translating it yields CASSLAAREETQYF. Looking up the rest from reference TRBV5-1 and TRBJ2-5 gives the full variable domain: KAGVTQTPRYLIKTRGQQVTLSCSPISGHRSVSWYQQTPGQGLQFLFEYFSETQRNKGNFPGRFSGRQFSNSRSEMNVSTLELGDSALYLCASSLAAREETQYFGPGTRLLVL.